These 26 T cell receptor beta chains share one sample of origin, sequenced in a study of OX40 agonist ivuxolimab in advanced cancers. Sequencing used immunoSEQ multiplex PCR; TCRdb keeps in-frame clones, though not all of them. The sample records 55,000 to 80,000 clones, around 84% being singletons. Sample: CD4+ or CD8+ T cells sorted from blood, taken in a trial of the OX40 agonist ivuxolimab. Receptors were obtained from an adult with an advanced solid tumor such as melanoma, head and neck, liver or kidney cancer.

The chain carries TRBV5-4 and TRBJ1-1; TRBD1 is a possible D gene (5 bases). The CDR3 extends over 16 amino acids. Germline V CDR1 and CDR2: SGHNT, YYREEE (reference sequence). V lost 4 bases, J lost 1 base, and 17 bases lay in between. CDR3 residues: CASSPDGGASNTEAFF. The CDR3 DNA reads as TGTGCCAGCAGCCCAGACGGAGGGGCATCGAACACTGAAGCTTTCTTT.

The gene calls are TRBV5-1 and TRBJ2-3, with 7 bases fitting TRBD2. V shed 4 bases and J 0 bases; nucleotides not matched to a gene: 5. Germline lookup yields CDR1 SGHRS and CDR2 YFSETQ. The CDR3 is made up of 15 amino acids. Here the CDR3 reads CASSILAASTDTQYF. The DNA of the CDR3 is TGCGCCAGCAGCATCCTAGCGGCTAGCACAGATACGCAGTATTTT.

The V call is TRBV4-3, the J call TRBJ1-2, with D perhaps matching TRBD1 (6 bases). This CDR3 comprises 18 residues. CDR1 and CDR2 (germline): LGHNA, YSLEER. With 3 bases removed from V and 8 bases from J, the gap between germline ends came to 28 bases. DNA for the CDR3: TGCGCCAGCAGCCACCGTACGACCCCCTACCCGGGGGCTGGGGGCTACACCTTC. Its protein is CASSHRTTPYPGAGGYTF.

V gene TRBV15 combines with J gene TRBJ2-7; TRBD1 is a possible D gene (6 bases). Germline CDR1 and CDR2: LNHNV and YYDKDF (reference sequence). The CDR3 consists of 14 residues. Deletions cut 2 bases from V and 7 bases from J, with 15 bases between. The CDR3, as DNA: TGTGCCACCAGCAGACCTGGGGGCATACCTGAGCAGTACTTC. Its translation: CATSRPGGIPEQYF.

A note on this clone: The junction and the germline gene differ at one end; a read error may be behind it. The rearrangement joins TRBV10-3 to TRBJ2-3; 13 bases map to TRBD2. The CDR3 spans 15 residues. CDR1 and CDR2 (germline): ENHRY, SYGVKD. The CDR3 reads CASSGLAGGTDTQYF. Written as DNA, the CDR3 is TGTGCCAGCAGTGGACTAGCGGGGGGCACAGATACGCAGTATTTT.

The CDR3 loop reads CASSKGQTGPLDGYTF. CDR3 nucleotide sequence: TGTGCCAGCAGCAAAGGGCAGACAGGGCCTCTGGATGGCTACACCTTC. This chain uses TRBV21-1 with TRBJ1-2; no check of the table's D call, TRBD1, against the DNA was made. TRBV21-1 is classified as a pseudogene. The CDR3 runs 16 residues.

This clone was counted a single time. This chain connects TRBV9 to TRBJ1-1; D gene unclear. This CDR3 region has 15 residues. V lost 0 bases and J lost 6, with 15 bases in between. Germline V gene lookup returns CDR1 SGDLS and CDR2 YYNGEE. In DNA form, the CDR3 reads TGTGCCAGCAGCGTAGCTGGGGTTCCGACCGCTGAAGCTTTCTTT. It yields the protein CASSVAGVPTAEAFF. The entire variable domain, with the rest obtained from reference TRBV9 and TRBJ1-1, is as follows: DSGVTQTPKHLITATGQRVTLRCSPRSGDLSVYWYQQSLDQGLQFLIQYYNGEERAKGNILERFSAQQFPDLHSELNLSSLELGDSALYFCASSVAGVPTAEAFFGQGTRLTVV.

The chain couples TRBV7-9 to TRBJ2-5, with D unresolved. Germline lookup yields CDR1 SEHNR and CDR2 FQNEAQ (reference sequence). The V end lost 5 bases, the J end lost 5 bases, and 18 bases lay between the germline ends. The CDR3 length is 15 residues. The DNA of the CDR3 is TGTGCCAGCAGCCTACGCCTCCCTCGTGAGGAGACCCAGTACTTC. Its translation: CASSLRLPREETQYF. Supplemented by reference TRBV7-9 and TRBJ2-5, the full variable domain reads DTGVSQNPRHKITKRGQNVTFRCDPISEHNRLYWYRQTLGQGPEFLTYFQNEAQLEKSRLLSDRFSAERPKGSFSTLEIQRTEQGDSAMYLCASSLRLPREETQYFGPGTRLLVL.

The chain has TRBV7-2 and TRBJ2-2; possibly TRBD2 for D (5 bases). The CDR3 covers 14 residues. Germline V CDR1 and CDR2: SGHTA, FQGNSA. Trimming took off 3 bases at V and 1 base at J, with 6 bases between the two ends. The CDR3 region has the DNA TGTGCCAGCAGCTTTGGAGGGAACACCGGGGAGCTGTTTTTT. Translation gives CASSFGGNTGELFF.

V gene TRBV29-1 combines with J gene TRBJ2-3; D remains ambiguous. Trimming took off 4 bases at V and 2 bases at J, with 7 bases between the two ends. The CDR3 contains 12 residues. The V gene's germline CDR1 is SQVTM and CDR2 ANQGSEA. CDR3 sequence reads: CSVVDFTDTQYF. The CDR3, as DNA: TGCAGCGTTGTCGACTTCACAGATACGCAGTATTTT.

V gene TRBV18 combines with J gene TRBJ2-7; TRBD2 is a possible D gene (5 bases). This CDR3 contains 14 residues. CDR1 is KGHSH and CDR2 is LQKENI in the germline V gene. V shed 2 bases and J shed 0 bases, with 8 bases lying between them. CDR3 coding DNA: TGTGCCAGCTCACCAACGGGGAGCTCCTACGAGCAGTACTTC. Protein product: CASSPTGSSYEQYF.

The chain has TRBV18 and TRBJ1-2; a possible D gene is TRBD1 (5 bases). This CDR3 comprises 12 residues. Trimming stripped 9 bases from V and 1 base from J, with 9 bases between. Germline CDR1 and CDR2: KGHSH and LQKENI. The CDR3 DNA is TGTGCCAGTTCCGACAGTAACTATGGCTACACCTTC. Protein sequence: CASSDSNYGYTF. Full variable domain (missing parts from reference TRBV18 and TRBJ1-2): NAGVMQNPRHLVRRRGQEARLRCSPMKGHSHVYWYRQLPEEGLKFMVYLQKENIIDESGMPKERFSAEFPKEGPSILRIQQVVRGDSAAYFCASSDSNYGYTFGSGTRLTVV.

The chain joins TRBV10-3 to TRBJ2-7; maybe TRBD2 (5 bases). Trimming shortened V by 5 bases and J by 2 bases, and 13 bases separated the two germline ends. CDR1 is ENHRY and CDR2 is SYGVKD in the germline V gene. CDR3 size: 14 residues. CDR3 in amino acids: CAISRDQSTYEQYF. The CDR3 coding sequence is TGTGCCATCAGTCGGGATCAGTCCACCTACGAGCAGTACTTC.

The J gene is TRBJ2-7, the V gene TRBV7-2; 7 nucleotides line up with TRBD2. The CDR3 extends over 15 amino acids. V gave up 5 bases and J gave up 2 bases; unmatched junction bases: 9. In germline, CDR1 is SGHTA, CDR2 FQGNSA. CDR3 nucleotide sequence: TGTGCCAGCAGCCCCATGGGAGGGAGGGCCTACGAGCAGTACTTC. This translates into CASSPMGGRAYEQYF.

The rearrangement uses TRBV6-6 and TRBJ2-1; D possibly matches TRBD1 or TRBD2 (5 bases each). Germline V lookup: CDR1 MNHNY, CDR2 SVGAGI (reference sequence). V shed 6 bases and J shed 0 bases, with 9 bases lying between them. The CDR3 spans 14 residues. The CDR3 loop reads CASRRGSSYNEQFF. CDR3 coding DNA: TGTGCCAGCAGGAGGGGTAGCTCCTACAATGAGCAGTTCTTC.

The chain couples TRBV5-5 to TRBJ1-4, with D possibly TRBD1 on 5 matching bases. Per germline, CDR1 SGHKS and CDR2 YYEKEE (reference sequence). Trimming left V 7 bases short and J 7 bases short, with 17 bases between. The CDR3 runs to 14 residues. In DNA, the CDR3 is TGTGCCAGCGACTTGGAAGGGGCCCTTGAAAAACTGTTTTTT. Encoded protein: CASDLEGALEKLFF. The full variable domain, rest sourced from reference TRBV5-5 and TRBJ1-4, is DAGVTQSPTHLIKTRGQQVTLRCSPISGHKSVSWYQQVLGQGPQFIFQYYEKEERGRGNFPDRFSARQFPNYSSELNVNALLLGDSALYLCASDLEGALEKLFFGSGTQLSVL.

This clone was found a few times. The chain is built from TRBV9 and TRBJ2-5; D gene unclear. Looked up from germline, CDR1 is SGDLS and CDR2 is YYNGEE. CDR3 length equals 16 residues. V was cut by 3 bases and J by 2 bases, with 17 bases left in between. The CDR3 DNA reads TGTGCCAGCAGCGCGTCGATGGGTGGGGTACAAGAGACCCAGTACTTC. Translated, it gives CASSASMGGVQETQYF.

This clone came up once. The chain couples TRBV6-6 to TRBJ1-2, with D perhaps matching TRBD1 (5 bases). V lost 5 bases, J lost 4 bases, and 14 bases lay in between. From germline, CDR1 is MNHNY and CDR2 SVGAGI (reference sequence). This CDR3 region has 14 residues. As DNA, the CDR3 is TGTGCCAGCAGTCCCGGCCAGGGTAGCTATGGCTACACCTTC. This translates into CASSPGQGSYGYTF.

The chain recombines TRBV2 with TRBJ2-1; 9 nucleotides match TRBD1. The CDR3 has 14 residues. Per the germline V gene, CDR1 is SNHLY and CDR2 is FYNNEI. V dropped 7 bases and J dropped 7; count of bases not matched to a gene: 8. The CDR3 loop is CASKLRDRANEQFF. The CDR3 bases are TGTGCCAGCAAATTACGGGACAGGGCTAATGAGCAGTTCTTC.

This clone was counted once. Other nucleotide sequences from this sample produce the same CDR3. The chain recombines TRBV7-2 with TRBJ1-3; D gene uncertain. The germline gives CDR1 SGHTA, CDR2 FQGNSA. V was trimmed by 6 bases and J by 0 bases, leaving 6 bases between them. The CDR3 sequence is 13 residues long. The chain's CDR3 is CASSPFSGNTIYF. In DNA, the CDR3 is TGTGCCAGCAGTCCGTTCTCTGGAAACACCATATATTTT.

The chain links TRBV4-1 to TRBJ2-1, with D perhaps matching TRBD1 (6 bases). Germline V gene data show CDR1 as MGHRA and CDR2 as YSYEKL. CDR3 length: 16 amino acids. Trimming left V 0 bases short and J 6 bases short, with 15 bases between. CDR3 coding DNA: TGCGCCAGCAGCCAAGATGCAGGGGCAATTCCCAATGAGCAGTTCTTC. It codes for CASSQDAGAIPNEQFF.

This chain connects TRBV7-8 to TRBJ2-7; 9 bases are shared with TRBD1. The CDR3 covers 15 residues. Trimming cost V 9 bases and J 0 bases; bases outside gene matches: 9. Germline CDR1 and CDR2: SGHVS and FQNEAQ. CDR3 loop: CASYRDRASSYEQYF. The CDR3 DNA follows: TGTGCCAGTTACCGGGACAGGGCCAGCTCCTACGAGCAGTACTTC.

The rearrangement joins TRBV5-1 to TRBJ1-2, with TRBD1 matching 7 bases. The CDR3 has 16 amino acids. V lost 3 bases and J lost 0; bases outside the gene matches: 8. CDR1 is SGHRS and CDR2 is YFSETQ in the germline V gene. This CDR3 is CASSYRDSGANYGYTF. The DNA of the CDR3 is TGCGCCAGCAGCTATCGGGACAGCGGAGCTAACTATGGCTACACCTTC.

This clone was detected only a few times. The chain recombines TRBV14 with TRBJ2-1; 7 bases align to TRBD2. V shed 2 bases, J shed 8 bases, and the junction held 6 bases outside the gene matches. Germline assignment: CDR1 SGHDN and CDR2 FVKESK. The CDR3 runs to 14 residues. This CDR3 is CASSQRTRGYEQFF. Here the CDR3 DNA reads TGTGCCAGCAGCCAAAGGACTAGAGGATATGAGCAGTTCTTC.

The chain links TRBV7-2 to TRBJ2-7; tentatively, D is TRBD1 (5 bases). From germline, CDR1 is SGHTA and CDR2 FQGNSA. The CDR3 length is 18 residues. The V end was cut by 3 bases, the J end by 1 base, with 22 bases between. As DNA, the CDR3 is TGTGCCAGCAGCTTTCTGGACACCCTCCCCCGTCCGTCCTACGAGCAGTACTTC. Translating it yields CASSFLDTLPRPSYEQYF.

In this sample, this clone turned up a few times. V gene TRBV6-4 combines with J gene TRBJ1-1; D is unresolved. The CDR3 length is 10 residues. CDR1 MRHNA and CDR2 SNTAGT come from the germline V gene. V lost 5 bases, J lost 6 bases, and 4 bases lay in between. The CDR3 nucleotides are TGTGCCAGCAGTAGGCCTGAAGCTTTCTTT. Its protein is CASSRPEAFF.